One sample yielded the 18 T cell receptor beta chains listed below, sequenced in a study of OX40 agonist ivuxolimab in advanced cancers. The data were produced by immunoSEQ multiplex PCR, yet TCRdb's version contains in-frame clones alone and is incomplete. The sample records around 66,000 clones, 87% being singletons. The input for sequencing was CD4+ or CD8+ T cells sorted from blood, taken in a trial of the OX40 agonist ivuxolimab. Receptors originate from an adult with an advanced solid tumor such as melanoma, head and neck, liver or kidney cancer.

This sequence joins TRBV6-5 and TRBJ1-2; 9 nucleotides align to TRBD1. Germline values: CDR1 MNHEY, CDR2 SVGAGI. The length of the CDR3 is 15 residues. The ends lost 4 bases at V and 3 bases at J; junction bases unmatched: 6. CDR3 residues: CASSSYWTGDYGYTF. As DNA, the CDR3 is TGTGCCAGCAGTTCCTACTGGACAGGGGACTATGGCTACACCTTC.

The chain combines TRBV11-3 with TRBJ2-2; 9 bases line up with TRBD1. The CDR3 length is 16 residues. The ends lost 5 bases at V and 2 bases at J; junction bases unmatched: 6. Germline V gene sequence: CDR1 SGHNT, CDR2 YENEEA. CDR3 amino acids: CASSQGQGQNTGELFF. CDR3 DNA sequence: TGTGCCAGCAGCCAAGGACAGGGGCAAAACACCGGGGAGCTGTTTTTT.

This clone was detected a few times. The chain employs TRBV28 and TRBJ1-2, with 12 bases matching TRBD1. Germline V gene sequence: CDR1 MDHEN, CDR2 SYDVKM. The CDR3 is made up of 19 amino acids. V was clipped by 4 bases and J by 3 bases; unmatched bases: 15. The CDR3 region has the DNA TGTGCCAGCAGTTCTACTCCTTTTGGGACAGGGGGCTATGACTATGGCTACACCTTC. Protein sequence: CASSSTPFGTGGYDYGYTF.

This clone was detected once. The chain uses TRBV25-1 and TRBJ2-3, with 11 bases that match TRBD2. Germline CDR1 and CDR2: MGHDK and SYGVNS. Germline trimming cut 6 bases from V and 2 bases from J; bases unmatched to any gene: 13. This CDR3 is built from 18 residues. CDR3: CASSFGIAGGPNTDTQYF. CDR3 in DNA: TGTGCCAGCAGCTTCGGGATAGCGGGGGGGCCGAACACAGATACGCAGTATTTT.

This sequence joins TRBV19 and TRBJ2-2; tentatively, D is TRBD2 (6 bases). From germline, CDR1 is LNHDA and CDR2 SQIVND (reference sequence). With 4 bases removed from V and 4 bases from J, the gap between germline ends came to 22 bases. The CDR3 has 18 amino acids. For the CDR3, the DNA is TGTGCCAGTAGTAAGGGTGCGGGACGCTCGTTTGGCACCGGGGAGCTGTTTTTT. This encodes CASSKGAGRSFGTGELFF.

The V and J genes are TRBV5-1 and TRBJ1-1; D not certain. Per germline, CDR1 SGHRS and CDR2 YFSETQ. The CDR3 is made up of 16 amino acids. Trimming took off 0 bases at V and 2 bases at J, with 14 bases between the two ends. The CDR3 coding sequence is TGCGCCAGCAGCTTGGATTCACACGTAGGAAACACTGAAGCTTTCTTT. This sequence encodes CASSLDSHVGNTEAFF.

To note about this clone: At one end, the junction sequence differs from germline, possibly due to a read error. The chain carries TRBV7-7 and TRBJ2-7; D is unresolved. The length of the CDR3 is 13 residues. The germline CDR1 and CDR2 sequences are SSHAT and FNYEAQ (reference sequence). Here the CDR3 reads CASSLALGAEQYF. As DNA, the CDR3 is TGTGCTAGCAGCTTAGCTTTGGGCGCAGAGCAGTACTTC.

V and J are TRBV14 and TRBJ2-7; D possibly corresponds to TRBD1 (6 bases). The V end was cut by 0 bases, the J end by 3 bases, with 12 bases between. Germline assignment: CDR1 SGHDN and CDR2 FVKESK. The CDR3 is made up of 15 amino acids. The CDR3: CASSQETGYYYEQYF. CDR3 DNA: TGTGCCAGCAGCCAAGAGACAGGCTATTACTACGAGCAGTACTTC.

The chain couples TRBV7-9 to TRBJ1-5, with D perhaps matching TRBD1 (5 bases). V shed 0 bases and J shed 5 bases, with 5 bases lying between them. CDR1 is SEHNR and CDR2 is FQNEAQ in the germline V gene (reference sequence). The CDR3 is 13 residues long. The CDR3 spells CASSLARDQPQHF. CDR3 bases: TGTGCCAGCAGCTTAGCCAGGGATCAGCCCCAGCATTTT. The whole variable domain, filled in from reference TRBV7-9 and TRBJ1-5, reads DTGVSQNPRHKITKRGQNVTFRCDPISEHNRLYWYRQTLGQGPEFLTYFQNEAQLEKSRLLSDRFSAERPKGSFSTLEIQRTEQGDSAMYLCASSLARDQPQHFGDGTRLSIL.

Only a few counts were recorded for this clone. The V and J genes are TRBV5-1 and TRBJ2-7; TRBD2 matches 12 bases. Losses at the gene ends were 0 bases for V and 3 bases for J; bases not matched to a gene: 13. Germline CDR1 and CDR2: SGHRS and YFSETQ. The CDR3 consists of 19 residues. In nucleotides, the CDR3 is TGCGCCAGCAGCTTGGCCCTTTCTAGCGGGGGGGCTGTCCGCTACGAGCAGTACTTC. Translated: CASSLALSSGGAVRYEQYF.

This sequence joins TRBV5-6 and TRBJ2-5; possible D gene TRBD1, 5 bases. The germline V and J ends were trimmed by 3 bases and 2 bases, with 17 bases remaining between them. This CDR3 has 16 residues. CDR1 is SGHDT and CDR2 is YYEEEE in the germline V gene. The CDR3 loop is CASSSTASLPQETQYF. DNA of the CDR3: TGTGCCAGCAGCTCGACAGCGTCCCTACCGCAAGAGACCCAGTACTTC.

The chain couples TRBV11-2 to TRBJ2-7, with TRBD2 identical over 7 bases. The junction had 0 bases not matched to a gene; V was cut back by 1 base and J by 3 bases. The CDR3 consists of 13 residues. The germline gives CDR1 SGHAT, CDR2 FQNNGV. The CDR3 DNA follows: TGTGCCAGCAGCTTAGGGACTAGCTACGAGCAGTACTTC. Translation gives CASSLGTSYEQYF.

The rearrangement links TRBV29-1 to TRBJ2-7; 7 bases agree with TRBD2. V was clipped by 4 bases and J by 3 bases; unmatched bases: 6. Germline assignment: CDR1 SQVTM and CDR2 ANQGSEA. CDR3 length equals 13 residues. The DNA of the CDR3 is TGCAGCGTTGGCGGGGGTAACATCTACGAGCAGTACTTC. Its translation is CSVGGGNIYEQYF.

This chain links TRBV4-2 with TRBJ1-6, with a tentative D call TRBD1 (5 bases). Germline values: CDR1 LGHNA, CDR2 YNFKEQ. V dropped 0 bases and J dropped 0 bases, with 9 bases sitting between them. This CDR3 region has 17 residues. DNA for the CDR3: TGTGCCAGCAGCCAAGATCTAGGGGTCTCCTATAATTCACCCCTCCACTTT. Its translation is CASSQDLGVSYNSPLHF.

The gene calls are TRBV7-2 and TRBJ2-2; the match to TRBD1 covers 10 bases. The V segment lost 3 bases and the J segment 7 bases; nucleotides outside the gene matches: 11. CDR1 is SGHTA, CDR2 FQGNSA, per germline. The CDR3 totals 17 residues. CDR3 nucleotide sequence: TGTGCCAGCAGCTTCTTTGGGGGGACAGGGGCGGACGGGGAGCTGTTTTTT. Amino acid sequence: CASSFFGGTGADGELFF.

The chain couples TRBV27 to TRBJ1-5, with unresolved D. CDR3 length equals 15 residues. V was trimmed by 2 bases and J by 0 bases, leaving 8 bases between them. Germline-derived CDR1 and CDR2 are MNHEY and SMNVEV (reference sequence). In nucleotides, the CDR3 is TGTGCCAGCAGTTTACAGCGGGATAGCAATCAGCCCCAGCATTTT. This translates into CASSLQRDSNQPQHF.

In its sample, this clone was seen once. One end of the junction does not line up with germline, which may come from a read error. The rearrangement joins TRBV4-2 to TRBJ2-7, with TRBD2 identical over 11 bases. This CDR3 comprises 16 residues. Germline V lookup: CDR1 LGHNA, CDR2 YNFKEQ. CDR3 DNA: TGTGTCAGCAGCCAGGCCGGGACTAGCGGTCCCTACGAGCAGTACTTC. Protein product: CVSSQAGTSGPYEQYF.

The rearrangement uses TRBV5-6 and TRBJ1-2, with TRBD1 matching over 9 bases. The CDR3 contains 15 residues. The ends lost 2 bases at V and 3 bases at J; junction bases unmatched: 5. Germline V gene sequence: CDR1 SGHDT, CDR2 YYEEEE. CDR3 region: CASSLRQGGHYGYTF. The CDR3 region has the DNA TGTGCCAGCAGCTTAAGACAGGGGGGTCACTATGGCTACACCTTC.